Below, one TCR beta chain is given with its context. Synthesis of TCR beta cDNA was carried out from 500 ng total RNA with a constant-region primer. Slightly modified ARM-PCR, run as three nested multiplex PCR rounds, produced the TCR beta libraries. For around 11 cycles apiece, the opening two PCR rounds ran with TRBV1-TRBV30 forward primers and a C-beta reverse primer. TCRdb fed the multiplex PCR reads into MiXCR, producing one record per CDR3 protein. The profile covers a few hundred thousand distinct CDR3 sequences, with 50% to 60% appearing a single time and over 15% taken by the ten largest. Germline DNA was extracted too, while blood RNA derived from unsorted whole blood. This sample was taken from a study of tumor-infiltrating lymphocytes in primary liver carcinoma. Between the trimmed V and J ends, which lost 0 bases and 4 bases, there was a span of 8 bases. The CDR3 sequence is 14 residues long. In germline, CDR1 is SGHRS, CDR2 YFSETQ.

The chain uses TRBV5-1 and TRBJ2-1, with D perhaps assigned TRBD1 or TRBD2 (5 bases each). This clonotype originated in a woman in her thirties with primary liver carcinoma and hepatitis B virus infection. Sequencing was performed on peripheral blood. The CDR3 region is CASSLDWGYNEQFF. Here the CDR3 DNA reads TGCGCCAGCAGCTTGGATTGGGGGTACAATGAGCAGTTCTTC.